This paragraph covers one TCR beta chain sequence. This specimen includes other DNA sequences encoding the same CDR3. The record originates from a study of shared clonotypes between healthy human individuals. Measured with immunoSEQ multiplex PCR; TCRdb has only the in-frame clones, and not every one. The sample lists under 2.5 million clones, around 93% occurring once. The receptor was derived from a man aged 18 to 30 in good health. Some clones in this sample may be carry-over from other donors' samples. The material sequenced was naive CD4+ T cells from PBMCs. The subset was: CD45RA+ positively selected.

The CDR3 DNA sequence: TGTGCCAGCTCACCGGGGCGGAGCAATCAGCCCCAGCATTTT. It is translated as CASSPGRSNQPQHF. This rearrangement joins TRBV18 to TRBJ1-5; D perhaps matches TRBD1 (5 bases). Germline CDR1 and CDR2: KGHSH and LQKENI. This CDR3 comprises 14 residues. V was shortened by 3 bases and J by 1 base, with 7 bases between the two germline ends.